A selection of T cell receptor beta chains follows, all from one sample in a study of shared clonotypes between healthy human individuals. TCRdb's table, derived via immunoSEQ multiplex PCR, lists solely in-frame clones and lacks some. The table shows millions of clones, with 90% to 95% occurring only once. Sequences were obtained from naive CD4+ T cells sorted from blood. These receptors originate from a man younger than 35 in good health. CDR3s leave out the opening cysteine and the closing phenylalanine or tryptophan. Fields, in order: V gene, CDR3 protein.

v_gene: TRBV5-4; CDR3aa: ASSLQGMGGYT
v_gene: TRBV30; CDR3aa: AWTTGARETQY
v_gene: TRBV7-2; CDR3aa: ASSYYQSYEQY
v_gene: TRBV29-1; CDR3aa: SVEVENGYT
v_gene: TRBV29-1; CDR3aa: SVDAGLHSEQY
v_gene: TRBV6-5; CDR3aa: ASSYPGGGELF
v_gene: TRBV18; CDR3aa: ASSPLGLAGSLGTDTQY
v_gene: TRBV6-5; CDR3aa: ASSEAASRAF
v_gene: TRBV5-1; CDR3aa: ASGLGTAGNYGYT
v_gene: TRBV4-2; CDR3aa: ASSQARKAEEKLF
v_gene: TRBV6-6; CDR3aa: ASSSPRGDSNQPQH
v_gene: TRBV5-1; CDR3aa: ASSLEMGSPLH
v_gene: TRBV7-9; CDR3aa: ASRPRDTGELF
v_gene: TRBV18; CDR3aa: ASSATAAHTEAF